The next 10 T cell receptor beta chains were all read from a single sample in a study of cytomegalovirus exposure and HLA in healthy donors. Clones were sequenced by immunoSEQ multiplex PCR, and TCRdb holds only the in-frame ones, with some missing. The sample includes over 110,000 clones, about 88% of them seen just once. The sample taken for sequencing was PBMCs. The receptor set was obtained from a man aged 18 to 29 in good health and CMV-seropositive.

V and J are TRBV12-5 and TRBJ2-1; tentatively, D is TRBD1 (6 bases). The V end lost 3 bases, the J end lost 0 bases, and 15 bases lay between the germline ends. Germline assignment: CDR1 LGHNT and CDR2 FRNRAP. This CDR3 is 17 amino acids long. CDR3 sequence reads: CASGFRPWGPSYNEQFF. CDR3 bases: TGTGCTAGTGGTTTCAGACCTTGGGGGCCCTCCTACAATGAGCAGTTCTTC.

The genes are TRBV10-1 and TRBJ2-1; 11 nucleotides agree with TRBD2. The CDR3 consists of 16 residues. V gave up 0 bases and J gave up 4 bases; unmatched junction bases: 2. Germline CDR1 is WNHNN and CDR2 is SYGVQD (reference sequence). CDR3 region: CASSESGTSGYNEQFF. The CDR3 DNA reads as TGCGCCAGCAGTGAGTCCGGGACTAGCGGATACAATGAGCAGTTCTTC.

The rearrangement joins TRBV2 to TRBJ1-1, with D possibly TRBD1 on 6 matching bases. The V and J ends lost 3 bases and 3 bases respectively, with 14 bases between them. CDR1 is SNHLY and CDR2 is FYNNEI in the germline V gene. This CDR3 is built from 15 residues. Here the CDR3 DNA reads TGTGCCAGCAGTGATCAAGGGACAATAGACACTGAAGCTTTCTTT. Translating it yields CASSDQGTIDTEAFF.

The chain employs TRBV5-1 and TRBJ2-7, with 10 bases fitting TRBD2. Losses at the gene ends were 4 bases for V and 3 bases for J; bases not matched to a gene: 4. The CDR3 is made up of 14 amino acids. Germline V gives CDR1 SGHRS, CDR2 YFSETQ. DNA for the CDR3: TGCGCCAGCAGCCGGACTAGCGGTAACTACGAGCAGTACTTC. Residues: CASSRTSGNYEQYF. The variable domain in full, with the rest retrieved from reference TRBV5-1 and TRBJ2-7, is KAGVTQTPRYLIKTRGQQVTLSCSPISGHRSVSWYQQTPGQGLQFLFEYFSETQRNKGNFPGRFSGRQFSNSRSEMNVSTLELGDSALYLCASSRTSGNYEQYFGPGTRLTVT.

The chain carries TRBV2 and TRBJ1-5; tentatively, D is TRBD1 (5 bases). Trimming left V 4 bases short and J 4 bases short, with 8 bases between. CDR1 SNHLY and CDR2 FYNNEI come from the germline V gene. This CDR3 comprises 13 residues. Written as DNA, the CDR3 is TGTGCCAGCAGTGGAGACAGTAATCAGCCCCAGCATTTT. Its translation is CASSGDSNQPQHF.

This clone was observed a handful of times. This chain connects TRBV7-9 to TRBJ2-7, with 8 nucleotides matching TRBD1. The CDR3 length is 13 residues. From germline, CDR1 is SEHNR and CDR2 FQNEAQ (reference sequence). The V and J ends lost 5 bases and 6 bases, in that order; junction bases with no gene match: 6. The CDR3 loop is CASSQTGEAEQYF. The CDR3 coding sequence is TGTGCCAGCAGCCAGACAGGGGAGGCCGAGCAGTACTTC.

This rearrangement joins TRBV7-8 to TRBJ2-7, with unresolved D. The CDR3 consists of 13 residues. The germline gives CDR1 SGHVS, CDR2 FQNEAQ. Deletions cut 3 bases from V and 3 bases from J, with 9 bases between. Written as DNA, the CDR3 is TGTGCCAGCAGCTTCCACATCAACTACGAGCAGTACTTC. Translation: CASSFHINYEQYF.

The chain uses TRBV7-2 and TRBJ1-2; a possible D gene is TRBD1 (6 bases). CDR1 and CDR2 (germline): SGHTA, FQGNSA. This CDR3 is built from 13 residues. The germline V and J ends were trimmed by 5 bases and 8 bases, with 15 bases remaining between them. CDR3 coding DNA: TGTGCCAGCAGCCAGGGGAGGGGGAAAGGCTACACCTTC. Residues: CASSQGRGKGYTF.

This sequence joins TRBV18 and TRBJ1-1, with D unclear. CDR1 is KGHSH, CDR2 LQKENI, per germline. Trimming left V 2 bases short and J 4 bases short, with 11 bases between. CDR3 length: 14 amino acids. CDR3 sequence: CASSPARQTTEAFF. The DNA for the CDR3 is TGTGCCAGCTCACCAGCCAGGCAGACCACTGAAGCTTTCTTT. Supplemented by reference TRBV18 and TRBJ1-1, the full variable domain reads NAGVMQNPRHLVRRRGQEARLRCSPMKGHSHVYWYRQLPEEGLKFMVYLQKENIIDESGMPKERFSAEFPKEGPSILRIQQVVRGDSAAYFCASSPARQTTEAFFGQGTRLTVV.

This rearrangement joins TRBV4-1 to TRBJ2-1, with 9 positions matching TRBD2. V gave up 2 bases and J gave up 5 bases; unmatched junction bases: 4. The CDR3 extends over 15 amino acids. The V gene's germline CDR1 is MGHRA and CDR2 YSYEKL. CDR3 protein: CASSQPSGTNNEQFF. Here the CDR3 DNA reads TGCGCCAGCAGCCAACCTAGCGGGACCAACAATGAGCAGTTCTTC.